This record concerns one T cell receptor (beta chain) sequence. The CDR3 runs 13 residues. The germline V gene has CDR1 MDHEN and CDR2 SYDVKM. V was shortened by 10 bases and J by 6 bases, with 15 bases between the two germline ends. Profiled with immunoSEQ multiplex PCR; TCRdb holds only in-frame clones, not every one. The sample carries about 210,000 clones, roughly 81% recorded once. This sample is part of a study of blood T cell repertoires in COVID-19. Study background: Samples of COVID-19 (acute and convalescent) were obtained from the United States, Italy and Spain. Sources were T cells, B-cell-depleted T cells, or PBMCs; the material itself was cDNA or gDNA.

The J gene is TRBJ2-2, the V gene TRBV28; maybe TRBD1 (6 bases). Sequencing was carried out using peripheral blood. This TCR was recovered from a woman of 80 years or more with acute or convalescent COVID-19. The CDR3 here is CATVQGSAGELFF. The CDR3 DNA sequence: TGTGCCACCGTACAGGGTTCCGCCGGGGAGCTGTTTTTT.